Sequencing of this T cell receptor (beta chain) was carried out in a study of blood T cell repertoires in COVID-19. About the study: Sample material is recorded as cDNA or gDNA derived from T cells, B-cell-depleted T cells, or PBMCs.

V was trimmed by 5 bases and J by 0 bases, leaving 12 bases between them. Germline CDR1 reads SGHAT; CDR2 reads FQDESV (reference sequence). The CDR3 has 15 residues. The data were produced by immunoSEQ multiplex PCR, yet TCRdb's version contains in-frame clones alone and is incomplete. This table has about 300,000 clones, 88% appearing once. This TCR derives from a woman aged 25 to 45 with COVID-19, enrolled during active disease. The chain employs TRBV11-1 and TRBJ2-3; D gene unclear. Sequenced sample: peripheral blood. In nucleotides, the CDR3 is TGTGCCAGCAGCGGGCCAGGTGCTAGCACAGATACGCAGTATTTT. As protein: CASSGPGASTDTQYF.